The 15 T cell receptor beta chains in this list originate from one sample, sequenced in a study of cytomegalovirus exposure and HLA in healthy donors. The PCR contained 60 Vbeta and 13 Jbeta primers. Generated by immunoSEQ multiplex PCR, the TCRdb table keeps only in-frame clones and is missing some. The table records 95,000 to 150,000 clones, 75% to 90% of them present only once. Sequencing used PBMCs. These receptors originate from a man aged 25 to 40 in good health and CMV-seronegative.

The chain joins TRBV25-1 to TRBJ1-2, with D possibly matching TRBD1 (5 bases). Germline values: CDR1 MGHDK, CDR2 SYGVNS. Trimming shortened V by 4 bases and J by 2 bases, and 8 bases separated the two germline ends. The CDR3 length is 13 residues. The CDR3 DNA reads TGTGCCAGCAGTGCTGGGGGGAACTATGGCTACACCTTC. It is translated as CASSAGGNYGYTF.

The chain is built from TRBV28 and TRBJ2-7; no firm D call. The germline gives CDR1 MDHEN, CDR2 SYDVKM. Trimming took 5 bases from V and 0 from J, leaving 14 bases between them. The CDR3 spans 15 residues. In DNA, the CDR3 is TGTGCCAGCAGTGCCTTGCGTGGGCCCTCCTACGAGCAGTACTTC. This translates into CASSALRGPSYEQYF. The complete variable domain, with remaining parts taken from reference TRBV28 and TRBJ2-7, reads DVKVTQSSRYLVKRTGEKVFLECVQDMDHENMFWYRQDPGLGLRLIYFSYDVKMKEKGDIPEGYSVSREKKERFSLILESASTNQTSMYLCASSALRGPSYEQYFGPGTRLTVT.

This clone was counted a few times. The chain links TRBV18 to TRBJ2-7, with 8 bases aligning to TRBD1. The junction had 7 bases not matched to a gene; V was cut back by 0 bases and J by 3 bases. Germline loops: CDR1 KGHSH, CDR2 LQKENI. The CDR3 is made up of 16 amino acids. The CDR3 bases are TGTGCCAGCTCACCACCGAAAGGACAGGGCTTCTACGAGCAGTACTTC. It specifies CASSPPKGQGFYEQYF.

This clone was seen once. This chain joins TRBV28 and TRBJ2-7, with D possibly being TRBD2 (5 bases). Germline V gene data show CDR1 as MDHEN and CDR2 as SYDVKM. V shed 3 bases and J shed 3 bases, with 9 bases lying between them. CDR3 size: 13 residues. The CDR3 loop reads CASSLRELYEQYF. Here the CDR3 DNA reads TGTGCCAGCAGTTTGAGGGAGCTCTACGAGCAGTACTTC.

The chain employs TRBV28 and TRBJ2-7; D call uncertain. The germline gives CDR1 MDHEN, CDR2 SYDVKM. The ends were cut back, 4 bases at V and 6 bases at J, with 13 bases in the middle. The CDR3 sequence is 13 residues long. The CDR3 DNA sequence: TGTGCCAGCAGTTACCCCGATTATAGCGAGCAGTACTTC. This translates into CASSYPDYSEQYF.

The sample holds a few counts of this clone. This chain links TRBV7-9 with TRBJ2-1, with 7 bases identical to TRBD2. The CDR3 consists of 14 residues. The junction had 6 bases not matched to a gene; V was cut back by 2 bases and J by 8 bases. Germline V gene lookup returns CDR1 SEHNR and CDR2 FQNEAQ (reference sequence). In DNA, the CDR3 is TGTGCCAGCAGCTTAAGCGGGGCCTTCGATGAGCAGTTCTTC. Translated, it gives CASSLSGAFDEQFF.

The rearrangement links TRBV6-5 to TRBJ1-4; 8 bases align to TRBD1. Looked up from germline, CDR1 is MNHEY and CDR2 is SVGAGI. V lost 4 bases and J lost 2; bases outside the gene matches: 6. CDR3 length: 16 residues. The CDR3 DNA follows: TGTGCCAGCAGTTCCCGAGGACAGGGCACTAATGAAAAACTGTTTTTT. This translates into CASSSRGQGTNEKLFF.

The V and J genes are TRBV6-1 and TRBJ2-2, with 11 bases aligning to TRBD2. V shed 0 bases, J shed 3 bases, and the junction held 0 bases outside the gene matches. The CDR3 is 16 residues long. Germline CDR1 MNHNS, CDR2 SASEGT. The CDR3 here is CASSEAGLADTGELFF. In nucleotides, the CDR3 is TGTGCCAGCAGTGAAGCGGGACTAGCGGACACCGGGGAGCTGTTTTTT.

The V call is TRBV5-1, the J call TRBJ2-7; D remains ambiguous. The germline V gene encodes CDR1 SGHRS and CDR2 YFSETQ. V gave up 0 bases and J gave up 2 bases, with 12 bases separating them. The CDR3 is made up of 15 amino acids. The CDR3 spells CASSLVRSAPYEQYF. The CDR3 bases are TGCGCCAGCAGCTTGGTACGTAGTGCCCCCTACGAGCAGTACTTC.

In its sample, this clone was seen a few times. The V call is TRBV7-9, the J call TRBJ2-7; 8 bases agree with TRBD1. CDR1 and CDR2 (germline): SEHNR, FQNEAQ (reference sequence). This CDR3 comprises 15 residues. Trimming cost V 5 bases and J 2 bases; bases outside gene matches: 8. The CDR3 reads CASSPRQGFTYEQYF. The DNA for the CDR3 is TGTGCCAGCAGCCCTCGACAGGGGTTTACCTACGAGCAGTACTTC.

This clone appeared once. The CDR3 sequence is CASKPNRGGSTDTQYF. Here the CDR3 DNA reads TGTGCCAGTAAGCCTAATCGGGGGGGGAGCACAGATACGCAGTATTTT. The chain couples TRBV19 to TRBJ2-3, with TRBD2 matching 8 bases. Germline trimming cut 7 bases from V and 0 bases from J; bases unmatched to any gene: 9. This CDR3 is 16 amino acids long. Germline values: CDR1 LNHDA, CDR2 SQIVND (reference sequence).

The CDR3 sequence is CASSSRDRGDKNIQYF. The CDR3 nucleotides read TGTGCCAGCAGCAGCCGGGACAGGGGTGACAAAAACATTCAGTACTTC. The chain has TRBV7-9 and TRBJ2-4; 10 nucleotides agree with TRBD1. Unmatched junction bases numbered 7, after V lost 5 bases and J lost 3 bases. This CDR3 is built from 16 residues. CDR1 is SEHNR and CDR2 is FQNEAQ in the germline V gene (reference sequence).

The chain has TRBV18 and TRBJ1-1; 8 nucleotides align to TRBD1. Germline CDR1 is KGHSH and CDR2 is LQKENI. Germline trimming cut 3 bases from V and 7 bases from J; bases unmatched to any gene: 7. The CDR3 is 14 residues long. The CDR3 sequence: CASSPQGAFNEAFF. The CDR3 DNA reads TGTGCCAGCTCACCTCAGGGGGCTTTTAATGAAGCTTTCTTT.

V and J are TRBV18 and TRBJ1-1; 7 positions agree with TRBD1. The CDR3 is made up of 14 amino acids. The junction had 5 bases not matched to a gene; V was cut back by 5 bases and J by 2 bases. Germline V gene lookup returns CDR1 KGHSH and CDR2 LQKENI. For the CDR3, the DNA is TGTGCCAGCTCAATGGGACAGCTAAACACTGAAGCTTTCTTT. It codes for CASSMGQLNTEAFF.

V gene TRBV15 combines with J gene TRBJ2-5; 7 positions agree with TRBD1. Trimming cost V 5 bases and J 4 bases; bases outside gene matches: 13. This CDR3 is 16 amino acids long. From germline, CDR1 is LNHNV and CDR2 YYDKDF (reference sequence). The chain's CDR3 is CATSQEIPYRGETQYF. The CDR3 DNA is TGTGCCACCAGCCAAGAGATCCCCTACAGGGGAGAGACCCAGTACTTC.